A single sample gave rise to the 17 T cell receptor beta chains below, sequenced in a study of blood T cell repertoires in COVID-19. Using immunoSEQ multiplex PCR, the repertoire was profiled, and TCRdb retains in-frame clones only, with some absent. The sample includes 250,000 to 350,000 clones, 87% of them seen just once. The sequencing sample was made of PBMCs or T cells enriched from blood (not recorded which). These receptor sequences come from a woman aged 25-40 years who had recovered from COVID-19.

The genes are TRBV7-2 and TRBJ1-2, with 10 bases fitting TRBD1. The CDR3 loop spans 15 amino acids. After removal of 1 base from V and 7 bases from J, the junction contained 6 bases not matched to a gene. Germline V lookup: CDR1 SGHTA, CDR2 FQGNSA. CDR3 DNA sequence: TGTGCCAGCAGCTTAGATGGGGGACAGGGGTTTGGCTACACCTTC. This sequence encodes CASSLDGGQGFGYTF. Based on the CDR3 plus reference TRBV7-2 and TRBJ1-2, the full variable domain is GAGVSQSPSNKVTEKGKDVELRCDPISGHTALYWYRQSLGQGLEFLIYFQGNSAPDKSGLPSDRFSAERTGGSVSTLTIQRTQQEDSAVYLCASSLDGGQGFGYTFGSGTRLTVV.

The rearrangement uses TRBV5-1 and TRBJ2-2; 7 nucleotides agree with TRBD1. V was pared by 2 bases and J by 4 bases, with 11 bases of the junction left unmatched. The CDR3 length is 17 residues. Germline CDR1 SGHRS, CDR2 YFSETQ. As DNA, the CDR3 is TGCGCCAGCAGCTTCCCCCTTGGACAGGCGAGCACCGGGGAGCTGTTTTTT. Protein product: CASSFPLGQASTGELFF.

This chain connects TRBV30 to TRBJ2-3; no clear D. V was cut by 2 bases and J by 2 bases, with 11 bases left in between. The CDR3 length is 14 residues. Germline values: CDR1 GTSNPN, CDR2 SVGIG (reference sequence). The CDR3 DNA reads as TGTGCCTGGAGTCGTTCGGAGATCACAGATACGCAGTATTTT. Translation: CAWSRSEITDTQYF.

The chain is built from TRBV11-2 and TRBJ1-1; TRBD1 matches 10 bases. The CDR3 has 18 residues. Germline assignment: CDR1 SGHAT and CDR2 FQNNGV. V dropped 4 bases and J dropped 6; count of bases not matched to a gene: 17. The CDR3 nucleotides are TGTGCCAGCAGCTCCATCAGGTCGACAGGGGGCCGGGGGCCTGAAGCTTTCTTT. Its protein product is CASSSIRSTGGRGPEAFF.

The chain employs TRBV30 and TRBJ2-3; D unresolved. The germline CDR1 and CDR2 sequences are GTSNPN and SVGIG (reference sequence). V was clipped by 3 bases and J by 3 bases, with 10 bases between them. This CDR3 has 13 amino acids. As DNA, the CDR3 is TGTGCCTGGAGGTTCCTCCGGACAGATACGCAGTATTTT. Protein sequence: CAWRFLRTDTQYF.

This clone has just a few counts. V and J are TRBV18 and TRBJ2-7, with 8 nucleotides matching TRBD1. The CDR3 has 15 residues. V shed 1 base, J shed 1 base, and the junction held 3 bases outside the gene matches. CDR1 KGHSH and CDR2 LQKENI come from the germline V gene. CDR3 sequence: CASSPRGQESYEQYF. CDR3 sequence (DNA): TGTGCCAGCTCACCACGGGGACAGGAGTCCTACGAGCAGTACTTC. Drawing the rest from reference TRBV18 and TRBJ2-7, the complete variable domain is NAGVMQNPRHLVRRRGQEARLRCSPMKGHSHVYWYRQLPEEGLKFMVYLQKENIIDESGMPKERFSAEFPKEGPSILRIQQVVRGDSAAYFCASSPRGQESYEQYFGPGTRLTVT.

CDR3 sequence: CASSRGEEQYF. The DNA of the CDR3 is TGCGCCAGCAGCCGCGGAGAAGAGCAGTACTTC. This sequence joins TRBV4-1 and TRBJ2-7; D not certain. The germline CDR1 and CDR2 sequences are MGHRA and YSYEKL. Trimming cost V 4 bases and J 7 bases, with 8 bases left between them. The CDR3 spans 11 residues.

This clone was seen a few times. V gene TRBV6-6 combines with J gene TRBJ1-4, with D tentatively TRBD1 (6 bases). CDR3 length: 15 residues. Per germline, CDR1 MNHNY and CDR2 SVGAGI (reference sequence). Trimming took 5 bases from V and 3 from J, leaving 13 bases between them. CDR3 region: CASSDESGANEKLFF. The CDR3 nucleotides read TGTGCCAGCAGTGACGAATCAGGGGCTAATGAAAAACTGTTTTTT.

This clone appeared a single time. The V gene is TRBV9, the J gene TRBJ2-7, with a weak D call TRBD1 (6 bases). V gave up 4 bases and J gave up 0 bases, with 17 bases separating them. In germline, CDR1 is SGDLS, CDR2 YYNGEE. The CDR3 loop spans 16 amino acids. CDR3 bases: TGTGCCAGCAGCCTGAGGGACACTCGGAGCTCCTACGAGCAGTACTTC. As protein: CASSLRDTRSSYEQYF.

V and J are TRBV5-4 and TRBJ2-2, with D possibly TRBD2 on 7 matching bases. The CDR3 has 15 amino acids. Germline-derived CDR1 and CDR2 are SGHNT and YYREEE (reference sequence). Between the trimmed V and J ends, which lost 4 bases and 3 bases, there was a span of 13 bases. The CDR3 loop reads CASSRGARDTGELFF. The CDR3 region has the DNA TGTGCCAGCAGCCGGGGGGCCCGGGACACCGGGGAGCTGTTTTTT.

This clone appeared a single time. The chain combines TRBV5-1 with TRBJ2-7; a possible D gene is TRBD1 (6 bases). This CDR3 region has 15 residues. Germline V CDR1 and CDR2: SGHRS, YFSETQ. Trimming pared 4 bases from V and 2 bases from J, leaving 16 bases between. CDR3 sequence reads: CASSTYHRETYEQYF. CDR3 DNA sequence: TGCGCCAGCAGCACCTACCACAGGGAAACCTACGAGCAGTACTTC.

The chain links TRBV18 to TRBJ2-2; D is possibly TRBD2 (5 bases). Germline V lookup: CDR1 KGHSH, CDR2 LQKENI. CDR3 length: 16 residues. Deletions cut 6 bases from V and 1 base from J, with 15 bases between. This chain's CDR3 is CASSQGGWLNTGELFF. CDR3 DNA: TGTGCCAGCTCTCAAGGCGGGTGGTTGAACACCGGGGAGCTGTTTTTT. Full variable domain (rest looked up from reference TRBV18 and TRBJ2-2): NAGVMQNPRHLVRRRGQEARLRCSPMKGHSHVYWYRQLPEEGLKFMVYLQKENIIDESGMPKERFSAEFPKEGPSILRIQQVVRGDSAAYFCASSQGGWLNTGELFFGEGSRLTVL.

V and J are TRBV19 and TRBJ1-1; no firm D call. Germline V gene lookup returns CDR1 LNHDA and CDR2 SQIVND (reference sequence). V lost 4 bases, J lost 4 bases, and 16 bases lay in between. The CDR3 runs to 15 residues. The CDR3 spells CASSTLFSAGTEAFF. Here the CDR3 DNA reads TGTGCCAGTAGTACCCTTTTTTCGGCGGGCACTGAAGCTTTCTTT.

The genes are TRBV30 and TRBJ2-2, with D perhaps TRBD2 (5 bases). The V and J ends lost 4 bases and 4 bases respectively, with 10 bases between them. Germline CDR1 is GTSNPN and CDR2 is SVGIG (reference sequence). The CDR3 length is 13 residues. The CDR3 here is CAWKVGVTGELFF. DNA of the CDR3: TGTGCCTGGAAAGTCGGGGTCACCGGGGAGCTGTTTTTT.

This clone turned up a few times. The V and J genes are TRBV6-1 and TRBJ1-5, with a possible D match to TRBD1 (6 bases). The CDR3 consists of 16 residues. V lost 2 bases and J lost 2, with 13 bases in between. Per the germline V gene, CDR1 is MNHNS and CDR2 is SASEGT. The CDR3 DNA sequence: TGTGCCAGCAGTGAATACGCAGGGGACGGCAATCAGCCCCAGCATTTT. As protein: CASSEYAGDGNQPQHF.

J is TRBJ2-7 and V is TRBV19; 9 bases line up with TRBD1. With V trimmed by 5 bases and J by 3 bases, 8 bases remained unmatched. Germline V gives CDR1 LNHDA, CDR2 SQIVND (reference sequence). CDR3 size: 15 residues. CDR3 residues: CASSRTGTGIYEQYF. The CDR3, as DNA: TGTGCCAGTAGTCGGACCGGGACAGGGATCTACGAGCAGTACTTC. The full variable domain, with the rest looked up from reference TRBV19 and TRBJ2-7, is DGGITQSPKYLFRKEGQNVTLSCEQNLNHDAMYWYRQDPGQGLRLIYYSQIVNDFQKGDIAEGYSVSREKKESFPLTVTSAQKNPTAFYLCASSRTGTGIYEQYFGPGTRLTVT.

The chain links TRBV29-1 to TRBJ1-3; D is perhaps TRBD1 (5 bases). V was shortened by 7 bases and J by 0 bases, with 19 bases between the two germline ends. The length of the CDR3 is 16 residues. Looked up from germline, CDR1 is SQVTM and CDR2 is ANQGSEA. CDR3 nucleotides: TGCAGCGCCTCCTGGGGCGACGCACTCTCTGGAAACACCATATATTTT. Translation: CSASWGDALSGNTIYF. Filled out from reference TRBV29-1 and TRBJ1-3, the complete variable domain reads SAVISQKPSRDICQRGTSLTIQCQVDSQVTMMFWYRQQPGQSLTLIATANQGSEATYESGFVIDKFPISRPNLTFSTLTVSNMSPEDSSIYLCSASWGDALSGNTIYFGEGSWLTVV.